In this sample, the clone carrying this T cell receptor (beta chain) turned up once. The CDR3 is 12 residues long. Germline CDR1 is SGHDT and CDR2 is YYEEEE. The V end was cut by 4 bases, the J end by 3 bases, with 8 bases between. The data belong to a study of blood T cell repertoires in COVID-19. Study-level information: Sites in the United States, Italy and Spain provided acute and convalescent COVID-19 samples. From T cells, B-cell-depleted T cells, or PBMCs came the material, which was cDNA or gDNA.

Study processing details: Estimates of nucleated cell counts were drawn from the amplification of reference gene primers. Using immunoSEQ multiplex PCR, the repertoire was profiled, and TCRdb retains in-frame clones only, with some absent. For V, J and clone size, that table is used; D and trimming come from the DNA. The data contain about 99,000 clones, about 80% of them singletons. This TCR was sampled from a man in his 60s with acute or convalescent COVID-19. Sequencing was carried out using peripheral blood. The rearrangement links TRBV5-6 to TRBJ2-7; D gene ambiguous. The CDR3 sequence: CASSQSYYEQYF. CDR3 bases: TGTGCCAGCAGCCAAAGCTACTACGAGCAGTACTTC.